The clone carrying this T cell receptor beta chain turned up a few times. No antigen is known for it. Via MiXCR, TCRdb re-called the 5' RACE reads, giving one row per CDR3 protein. The sample consists of some 320,000 distinct CDR3 sequences, around a tenth of them appearing once. The sample belongs to a study of T cells after yellow fever vaccination. Whole-study results and caveats: Any FACS-sorted repertoire could hold abundant clonotypes that contaminate it from the bulk population.

CDR1 and CDR2 from the germline V gene are SGHTA and FQGTGA. The V end was cut by 5 bases, the J end by 4 bases, with 14 bases between. The CDR3 is 14 residues long. This sequence joins TRBV7-3 and TRBJ1-1; D perhaps matches TRBD1 (6 bases). Sequenced material: CD4+ T cells sorted from PBMCs, taken 45 days after the yellow fever booster vaccination. The receptor's source is a man in his late teens or twenties who received the YFV17D yellow fever vaccine. The CDR3 loop is CASSQDRKVTEAFF. The CDR3 DNA follows: TGTGCCAGCAGCCAAGACAGGAAAGTCACTGAAGCTTTCTTT.